Here is one TCR beta chain with its context. The antigen is not known. The sample belongs to a study of Ad26.COV2.S vaccination and SARS-CoV-2 variants. The wider study: The donor participated in the COV1001 trial, in its Ad26.COV2.S arm.

The method was immunoSEQ multiplex PCR; TCRdb's version includes in-frame clones alone and lacks a portion of them. The data show approximately 340,000 clones, about 85% seen once. CDR3 length equals 15 residues. Study observations and caveats: The authors reported substantial breadth in spike-specific CD8+ and CD4+ T cell responses after vaccination.

Stated treatment: roughly 20 received Ad26.COV2.S at low or high dose, single or two shots; about 5 received placebo; per-sample allocation not given. Sampling occurred on day 63 after the first vaccine or placebo injection. An Ad26 vector expressing Wuhan-strain SARS-CoV-2 spike constituted the vaccine. This sequence joins TRBV21-1 and TRBJ1-1. TRBV21-1 is an annotated pseudogene. Sequenced here: peripheral blood, sampled in a trial of Ad26.COV2.S vaccine versus placebo. This clonotype originated in a person aged 18 to 59 who received the Ad26.COV2.S COVID-19 vaccine or a placebo. In DNA, the CDR3 is TGTGCCAGCAGCAAAGCGCGATTACTGAACACTGAAGCTTTCTTT. Translated, it gives CASSKARLLNTEAFF.